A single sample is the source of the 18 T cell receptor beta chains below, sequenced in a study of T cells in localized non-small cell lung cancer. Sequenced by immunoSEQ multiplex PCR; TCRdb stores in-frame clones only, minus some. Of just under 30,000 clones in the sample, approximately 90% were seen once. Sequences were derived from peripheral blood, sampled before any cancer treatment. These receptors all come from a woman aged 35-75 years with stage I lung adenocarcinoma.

CDR3: CASSFEDPYYEQYF. The CDR3 nucleotides read TGTGCCAGCAGTTTTGAGGACCCATATTACGAGCAGTACTTC. The chain employs TRBV28 and TRBJ2-7; no clear D. Between the trimmed V and J ends, which lost 3 bases and 4 bases, there was a span of 13 bases. CDR1 is MDHEN, CDR2 SYDVKM, per germline. The CDR3 spans 14 residues.

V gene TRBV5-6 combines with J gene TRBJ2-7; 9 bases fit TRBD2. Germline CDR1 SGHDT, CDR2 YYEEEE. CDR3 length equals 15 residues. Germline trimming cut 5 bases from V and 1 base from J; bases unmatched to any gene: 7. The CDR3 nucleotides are TGTGCCAGCAGTCTTAGCGGGGGTCCTTCCTACGAGCAGTACTTC. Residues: CASSLSGGPSYEQYF.

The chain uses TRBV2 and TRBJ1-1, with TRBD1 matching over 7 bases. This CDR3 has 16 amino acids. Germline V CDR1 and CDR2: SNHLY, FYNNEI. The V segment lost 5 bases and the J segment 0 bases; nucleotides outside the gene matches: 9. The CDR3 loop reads CASSLGQAFMNTEAFF. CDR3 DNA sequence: TGTGCCAGCAGTCTTGGACAGGCCTTCATGAACACTGAAGCTTTCTTT.

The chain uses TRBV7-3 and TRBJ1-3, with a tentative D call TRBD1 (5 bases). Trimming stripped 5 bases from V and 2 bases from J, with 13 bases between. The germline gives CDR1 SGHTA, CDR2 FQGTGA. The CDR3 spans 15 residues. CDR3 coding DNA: TGTGCCAGCAGCACCACACCGGGGCCTGGAAACACCATATATTTT. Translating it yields CASSTTPGPGNTIYF.

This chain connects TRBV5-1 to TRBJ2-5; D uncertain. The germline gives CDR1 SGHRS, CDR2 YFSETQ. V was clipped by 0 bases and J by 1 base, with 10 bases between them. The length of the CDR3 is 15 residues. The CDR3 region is CASSLEALSQETQYF. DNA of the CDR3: TGCGCCAGCAGCTTGGAGGCGCTATCCCAAGAGACCCAGTACTTC.

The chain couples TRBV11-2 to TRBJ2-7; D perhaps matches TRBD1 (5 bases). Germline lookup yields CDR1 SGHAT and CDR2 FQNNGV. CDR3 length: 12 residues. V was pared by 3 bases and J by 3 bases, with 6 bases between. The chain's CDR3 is CASSFDSYEQYF. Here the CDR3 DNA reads TGTGCCAGCAGCTTCGACAGCTACGAGCAGTACTTC.

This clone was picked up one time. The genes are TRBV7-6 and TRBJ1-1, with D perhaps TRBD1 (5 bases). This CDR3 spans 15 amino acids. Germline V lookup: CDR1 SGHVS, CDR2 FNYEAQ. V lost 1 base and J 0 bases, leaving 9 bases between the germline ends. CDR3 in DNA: TGTGCCAGCAGCTTAGAGGCGACAGTGAACACTGAAGCTTTCTTT. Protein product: CASSLEATVNTEAFF. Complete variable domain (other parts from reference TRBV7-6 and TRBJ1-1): GAGVSQSPRYKVTKRGQDVALRCDPISGHVSLYWYRQALGQGPEFLTYFNYEAQQDKSGLPNDRFSAERPEGSISTLTIQRTEQRDSAMYRCASSLEATVNTEAFFGQGTRLTVV.

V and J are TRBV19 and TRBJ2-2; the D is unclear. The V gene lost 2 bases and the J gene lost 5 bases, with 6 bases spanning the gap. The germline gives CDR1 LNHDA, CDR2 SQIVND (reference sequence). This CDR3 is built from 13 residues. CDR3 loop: CASSILGTGELFF. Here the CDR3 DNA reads TGTGCCAGTAGTATATTGGGTACCGGGGAGCTGTTTTTT.

CDR3 region: CASSLGDRSTDTQYF. The CDR3 coding sequence is TGTGCCAGCAGCTTAGGGGACAGAAGCACAGATACGCAGTATTTT. V usage is TRBV11-3 and J usage is TRBJ2-3; 7 bases match TRBD1. Trimming took 1 base from V and 0 from J; bases not matched to a gene: 1. CDR3 size: 15 residues. The germline V gene encodes CDR1 SGHNT and CDR2 YENEEA.

CDR3 protein: CASSSGQGAIGYNEQFF. CDR3 bases: TGTGCCAGCAGTTCGGGACAGGGGGCGATTGGCTACAATGAGCAGTTCTTC. This chain joins TRBV11-1 and TRBJ2-1; 12 bases align to TRBD1. After removal of 6 bases from V and 3 bases from J, the junction contained 9 bases not matched to a gene. The CDR3 consists of 17 residues. CDR1 is SGHAT, CDR2 FQDESV, per germline (reference sequence). The entire variable domain, with the rest obtained from reference TRBV11-1 and TRBJ2-1, is as follows: EAEVAQSPRYKITEKSQAVAFWCDPISGHATLYWYRQILGQGPELLVQFQDESVVDDSQLPKDRFSAERLKGVDSTLKIQPAELGDSAMYLCASSSGQGAIGYNEQFFGPGTRLTVL.

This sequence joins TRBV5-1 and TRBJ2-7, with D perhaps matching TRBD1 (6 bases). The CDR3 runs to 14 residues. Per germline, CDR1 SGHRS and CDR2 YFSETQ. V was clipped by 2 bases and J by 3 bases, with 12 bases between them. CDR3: CASSFDRQNYEQYF. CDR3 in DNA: TGCGCCAGCAGCTTTGACAGGCAGAACTACGAGCAGTACTTC.

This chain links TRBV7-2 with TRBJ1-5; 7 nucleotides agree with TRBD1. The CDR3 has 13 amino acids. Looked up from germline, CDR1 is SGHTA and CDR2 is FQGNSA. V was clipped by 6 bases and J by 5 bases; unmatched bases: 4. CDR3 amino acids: CASRKTGDQPQHF. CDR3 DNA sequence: TGTGCCAGCAGGAAAACAGGGGATCAGCCCCAGCATTTT.

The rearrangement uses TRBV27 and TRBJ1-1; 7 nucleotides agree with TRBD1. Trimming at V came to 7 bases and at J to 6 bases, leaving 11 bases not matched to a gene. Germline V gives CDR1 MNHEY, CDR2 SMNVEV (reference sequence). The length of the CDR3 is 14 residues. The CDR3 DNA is TGTGCCAGCAATAGCAGACAGGGTTCTTCTGAAGCTTTCTTT. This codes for CASNSRQGSSEAFF.

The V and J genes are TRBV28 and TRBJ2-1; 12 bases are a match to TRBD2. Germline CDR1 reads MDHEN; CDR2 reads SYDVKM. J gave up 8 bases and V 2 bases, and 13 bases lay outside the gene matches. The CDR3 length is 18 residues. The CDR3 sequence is CASSLGVGGLAGRDEQFF. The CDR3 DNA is TGTGCCAGCAGTTTAGGTGTTGGAGGACTAGCGGGACGGGATGAGCAGTTCTTC.

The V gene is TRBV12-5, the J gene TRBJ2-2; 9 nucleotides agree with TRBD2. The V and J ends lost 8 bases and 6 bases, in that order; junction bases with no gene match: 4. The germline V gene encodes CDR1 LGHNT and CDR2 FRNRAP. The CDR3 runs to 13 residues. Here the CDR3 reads CASLAGTAGELFF. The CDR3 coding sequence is TGTGCTAGTCTAGCGGGGACCGCCGGGGAGCTGTTTTTT. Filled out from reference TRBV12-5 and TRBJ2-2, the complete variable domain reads DARVTQTPRHKVTEMGQEVTMRCQPILGHNTVFWYRQTMMQGLELLAYFRNRAPLDDSGMPKDRFSAEMPDATLATLKIQPSEPRDSAVYFCASLAGTAGELFFGEGSRLTVL.

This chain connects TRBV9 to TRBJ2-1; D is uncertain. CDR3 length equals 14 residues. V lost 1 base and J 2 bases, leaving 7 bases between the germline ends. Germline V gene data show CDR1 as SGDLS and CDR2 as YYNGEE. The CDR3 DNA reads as TGTGCCAGCAGCGTATCCCTGGCCTACAATGAGCAGTTCTTC. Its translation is CASSVSLAYNEQFF.

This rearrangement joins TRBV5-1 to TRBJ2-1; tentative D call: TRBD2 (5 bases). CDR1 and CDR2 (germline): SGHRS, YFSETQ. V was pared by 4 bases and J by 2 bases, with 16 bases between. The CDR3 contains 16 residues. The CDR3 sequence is CASSGGSRAPYNEQFF. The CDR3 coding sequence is TGCGCCAGCAGCGGCGGGTCCCGGGCCCCCTACAATGAGCAGTTCTTC.

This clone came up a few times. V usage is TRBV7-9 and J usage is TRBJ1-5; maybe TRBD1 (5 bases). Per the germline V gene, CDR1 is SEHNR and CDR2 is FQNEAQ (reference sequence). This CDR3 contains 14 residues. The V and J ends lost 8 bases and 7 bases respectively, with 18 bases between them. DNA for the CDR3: TGTGCCAGCGCCACCGGGGCGTTCCAACAGCCCCAGCATTTT. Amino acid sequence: CASATGAFQQPQHF. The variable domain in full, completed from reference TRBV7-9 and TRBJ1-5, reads DTGVSQNPRHKITKRGQNVTFRCDPISEHNRLYWYRQTLGQGPEFLTYFQNEAQLEKSRLLSDRFSAERPKGSFSTLEIQRTEQGDSAMYLCASATGAFQQPQHFGDGTRLSIL.